These 10 T cell receptor beta chains were all obtained from the same sample, sequenced in a study of T cells in women clearing cervical HPV infection listed by TCRdb under 2018. Library method: the immunoSEQ multiplex PCR assay. In TCRdb, the immuneACCESS table is reduced to in-frame sequences with V and J assigned. These tables do not hold every clone; where another copy was compared, an unresolved V gene accounts for under half, and the others remain unexplained. This sample's table has entries for around 35,000 clones. The biggest ten clones account for roughly 1.5% of the sample. The sequencing sample was made of blood buffy coat. These TCRs come from a woman between 18 and 75 years old with a cervical HPV16 infection that either progressed to CIN3+ or cleared (not recorded which).

A remark on this clone: The read terminates 3 residues ahead of where the CDR3 ends, so the germline J gene completes it. V gene TRBV7-3 combines with J gene TRBJ1-2; D uncertain. Germline CDR1 is SGHTA and CDR2 is FQGTGA. Trimming took 0 bases from V and 4 from J, leaving 6 bases between them. The CDR3 has 13 amino acids. The covered CDR3 bases are TGTGCCAGCAGCTTAACCGCAGGCTATGGC. Protein product: CASSLTAGYG. The whole CDR3 reads CASSLTAGYGYTF.

About this clone: From the germline J gene comes the end of the CDR3, since the read stops 3 residues before it. The J gene is TRBJ2-2, the V gene TRBV10-3, with a weak D call TRBD1 (6 bases). This CDR3 has 13 residues. Germline V gene lookup returns CDR1 ENHRY and CDR2 SYGVKD. The sequenced part of the CDR3 DNA is TGTGCCTCCACCGGGCAGGGGAATTCACCG. Translating gives CASTGQGNSP. The entire CDR3 protein reads CASTGQGNSPLFF.

Comment on this clone: The sequenced fragment ends 3 residues before the CDR3 boundary, so the rest is inferred from the germline J gene. The chain couples TRBV5-6 to TRBJ1-3; 9 bases match TRBD1. V trimming: 4 bases; J trimming: 3 bases; junction bases outside the gene matches: 5. The CDR3 has 15 residues. Germline loops: CDR1 SGHDT, CDR2 YYEEEE. The CDR3 bases that were read are TGTGCCAGCAGCCCGGACAGGGGAATTGGAAACACC. Amino acid sequence: CASSPDRGIGNT. The entire CDR3 sequence reads CASSPDRGIGNTIYF.

CDR3 DNA, as far as it was read: TGTGCCAGCAGTGAAAACAGGGACCAAGAGACC. Amino acid sequence: CASSENRDQET. The entire CDR3 protein is CASSENRDQETQYF. The rearrangement uses TRBV2 and TRBJ2-5, with a tentative D call TRBD1 (6 bases). The CDR3 is cut off 3 residues early in the read; its end comes from the germline J gene. The CDR3 contains 14 residues. From germline, CDR1 is SNHLY and CDR2 FYNNEI. Trimming removed 2 bases at V and 0 bases at J, with 7 bases between.

Points on this clone: The read ends 3 residues before the CDR3 terminus; that terminus is restored from the germline J gene. The chain employs TRBV19 and TRBJ2-7, with TRBD1 matching 9 bases. The length of the CDR3 is 13 residues. CDR1 is LNHDA, CDR2 SQIVND, per germline (reference sequence). With 4 bases clipped from V and 6 bases from J, the junction kept 4 bases outside the gene matches. CDR3 in amino acids: CASSRTGESEQYF. The sequenced part of the CDR3 DNA is TGTGCCAGTAGTAGGACAGGGGAGAGCGAG.

Turning to this clone: The DNA ends 3 residues before the CDR3 does, and the rest of the CDR3 is filled in from the germline J gene. This chain joins TRBV20-1 and TRBJ2-7; 15 nucleotides agree with TRBD2. CDR1 DFQATT and CDR2 SNEGSKA come from the germline V gene (reference sequence). This CDR3 spans 16 amino acids. V trimming: 5 bases; J trimming: 2 bases; junction bases outside the gene matches: 7. The part of the CDR3 DNA that was read is TGCAGTGCTGACGGGACTAGCGGGAGGCGCGCCTACGAG. Translated: CSADGTSGRRAYE. From start to end, the CDR3 is CSADGTSGRRAYEQYF.

As concerns this clone: The read stops 3 residues short of the end of the CDR3; the missing end is completed from the germline J gene. This chain connects TRBV7-2 to TRBJ2-7; TRBD1 aligns across 9 bases. After removal of 5 bases from V and 5 bases from J, the junction contained 10 bases not matched to a gene. Germline CDR1 and CDR2: SGHTA and FQGNSA. This CDR3 contains 15 residues. The CDR3 protein is CASSIQGTGHHEQYF. The sequenced part of the CDR3 DNA is TGTGCCAGCAGCATACAAGGGACAGGGCATCACGAG.

As concerns this clone: The CDR3 goes on 3 residues after the read ends, and that part is filled in from the germline J gene. The chain carries TRBV5-1 and TRBJ2-5, with 8 bases that match TRBD2. Germline V gene data show CDR1 as SGHRS and CDR2 as YFSETQ. This CDR3 comprises 16 residues. V shed 0 bases and J 5 bases; nucleotides not matched to a gene: 9. The CDR3 DNA, read in part, is TGCGCCAGCAGCTTGGCCACGACTAGCGATGTGGAGACC. Amino acid sequence: CASSLATTSDVET. In full, the CDR3 is CASSLATTSDVETQYF.

Comments on this clone: The observed sequence ends 3 residues before the CDR3 terminus, with the missing tail filled in from the germline J gene. This chain uses TRBV7-3 with TRBJ2-1; 7 bases agree with TRBD1. CDR1 SGHTA and CDR2 FQGTGA come from the germline V gene. The CDR3 totals 12 residues. Trimming at V came to 6 bases and at J to 5 bases, leaving 1 base not matched to a gene. The DNA read from the CDR3 is TGTGCCAGCAGTACAGGGGACAATGAG. It translates to CASSTGDNE. The whole CDR3 is CASSTGDNEQFF.

In regard to this clone: The read falls 3 residues short of the CDR3 end, and the missing part is taken from the germline J gene. The V call is TRBV2, the J call TRBJ2-5; 9 nucleotides match TRBD2. V was pared by 2 bases and J by 0 bases, with 4 bases of the junction left unmatched. The CDR3 is 16 amino acids. Germline V lookup: CDR1 SNHLY, CDR2 FYNNEI. The CDR3 bases that were read are TGTGCCAGCAGTGAACTAGTAGCGGGGGACCAAGAGACC. Translated: CASSELVAGDQET. The entire CDR3 protein is CASSELVAGDQETQYF.